This entry lists 26 T cell receptor beta chains sequenced from one sample in a study of T cell changes during pregnancy in multiple sclerosis. Generated by immunoSEQ multiplex PCR, the TCRdb table keeps only in-frame clones and is missing some. The data hold more than 55,000 clones, with 90% observed a single time. The specimen was peripheral blood, collected in the third trimester of pregnancy. All receptors come from a female donor in good health, enrolled as a control in a pregnancy study.

V usage is TRBV25-1 and J usage is TRBJ1-2; 7 bases line up with TRBD1. Germline V gene lookup returns CDR1 MGHDK and CDR2 SYGVNS. The CDR3 spans 13 residues. Unmatched junction bases numbered 5, after V lost 6 bases and J lost 4 bases. The CDR3, as DNA: TGTGCCAGCAGCCAGGGACAGATCTATGGCTACACCTTC. Translated, it gives CASSQGQIYGYTF.

The chain combines TRBV7-2 with TRBJ2-1; 13 nucleotides line up with TRBD2. With V trimmed by 0 bases and J by 3 bases, 2 bases remained unmatched. This CDR3 is 17 amino acids long. The V gene's germline CDR1 is SGHTA and CDR2 FQGNSA. Here the CDR3 reads CASSLAGTSGNYNEQFF. In DNA, the CDR3 is TGTGCCAGCAGCTTAGCCGGGACTAGCGGGAACTACAATGAGCAGTTCTTC.

This rearrangement joins TRBV5-1 to TRBJ1-2, with 7 bases lining up with TRBD1. The germline CDR1 and CDR2 sequences are SGHRS and YFSETQ. The CDR3 consists of 12 residues. The junction had 1 base not matched to a gene; V was cut back by 4 bases and J by 4 bases. The CDR3: CASSRDSYGYTF. The CDR3 DNA reads TGCGCCAGCAGCAGGGACAGCTATGGCTACACCTTC.

This chain joins TRBV9 and TRBJ2-1, with 10 nucleotides matching TRBD2. Germline-derived CDR1 and CDR2 are SGDLS and YYNGEE. There are 15 residues in the CDR3. Trimming at V came to 5 bases and at J to 6 bases, leaving 8 bases not matched to a gene. CDR3 in DNA: TGTGCCAGCAGTCTCCGACTAGCGGGCCCCAATGAGCAGTTCTTC. Protein product: CASSLRLAGPNEQFF.

As DNA, the CDR3 is TGTGCCAGCAGCCAAGATCTCGCAGGACTAGCGGGAGGCATTTACAATGAGCAGTTCTTC. It specifies CASSQDLAGLAGGIYNEQFF. The chain has TRBV14 and TRBJ2-1; 14 nucleotides match TRBD2. The junction had 11 bases not matched to a gene; V was cut back by 0 bases and J by 4 bases. There are 20 residues in the CDR3. CDR1 SGHDN and CDR2 FVKESK come from the germline V gene.

The genes are TRBV5-1 and TRBJ1-5; D is unclear. The CDR3 contains 16 residues. Germline lookup yields CDR1 SGHRS and CDR2 YFSETQ. V lost 4 bases and J 6 bases, leaving 20 bases between the germline ends. This chain's CDR3 is CASSLWGGEEGQPQHF. Here the CDR3 DNA reads TGCGCCAGCAGCCTCTGGGGAGGTGAGGAGGGTCAGCCCCAGCATTTT. The full variable domain, with the rest looked up from reference TRBV5-1 and TRBJ1-5, is KAGVTQTPRYLIKTRGQQVTLSCSPISGHRSVSWYQQTPGQGLQFLFEYFSETQRNKGNFPGRFSGRQFSNSRSEMNVSTLELGDSALYLCASSLWGGEEGQPQHFGDGTRLSIL.

The chain employs TRBV27 and TRBJ1-4; 8 bases map to TRBD1. This CDR3 contains 15 residues. Germline CDR1 and CDR2: MNHEY and SMNVEV (reference sequence). V was clipped by 4 bases and J by 7 bases; unmatched bases: 8. CDR3 bases: TGTGCCAGCAGTTCCGGGACAGGCGGAGGTGAAAAACTGTTTTTT. It encodes CASSSGTGGGEKLFF. Supplemented by reference TRBV27 and TRBJ1-4, the full variable domain reads EAQVTQNPRYLITVTGKKLTVTCSQNMNHEYMSWYRQDPGLGLRQIYYSMNVEVTDKGDVPEGYKVSRKEKRNFPLILESPSPNQTSLYFCASSSGTGGGEKLFFGSGTQLSVL.

J is TRBJ1-1 and V is TRBV20-1; TRBD1 is a possible D gene (6 bases). Germline values: CDR1 DFQATT, CDR2 SNEGSKA (reference sequence). Trimming took off 5 bases at V and 4 bases at J, with 8 bases between the two ends. CDR3 length equals 11 residues. The CDR3 sequence is CSARGATEAFF. DNA for the CDR3: TGCAGTGCTCGGGGGGCCACTGAAGCTTTCTTT.

The chain is built from TRBV6-5 and TRBJ2-1; 12 bases align to TRBD2. The junction had 7 bases not matched to a gene; V was cut back by 4 bases and J by 9 bases. CDR1 is MNHEY, CDR2 SVGAGI, per germline. This CDR3 comprises 15 residues. For the CDR3, the DNA is TGTGCCAGCAGTTCTGGACTAGCGGGGAGGGGTGAGCAGTTCTTC. This gives the protein CASSSGLAGRGEQFF.

In DNA form, the CDR3 reads TGTGCCAGCAGTCCCGTGGGGGGCGAGCAGTACTTC. Translating gives CASSPVGGEQYF. The genes are TRBV27 and TRBJ2-7, with D perhaps matching TRBD2 (6 bases). This CDR3 is built from 12 residues. The ends were cut back, 5 bases at V and 6 bases at J, with 11 bases in the middle. Per germline, CDR1 MNHEY and CDR2 SMNVEV (reference sequence).

The J gene is TRBJ2-1, the V gene TRBV5-4; 9 bases agree with TRBD2. The J segment lost 4 bases and the V segment lost 4 bases, leaving 12 bases of the junction unmatched. The CDR3 is made up of 17 amino acids. The germline V gene encodes CDR1 SGHNT and CDR2 YYREEE (reference sequence). The CDR3 bases are TGTGCCAGCAGCCTCCCTATCGCGGGGGGGAGTTACAATGAGCAGTTCTTC. Its protein product is CASSLPIAGGSYNEQFF. The full variable domain, completed using reference TRBV5-4 and TRBJ2-1, is ETGVTQSPTHLIKTRGQQVTLRCSSQSGHNTVSWYQQALGQGPQFIFQYYREEENGRGNFPPRFSGLQFPNYSSELNVNALELDDSALYLCASSLPIAGGSYNEQFFGPGTRLTVL.

The rearrangement links TRBV10-3 to TRBJ2-2; 8 positions match TRBD2. This CDR3 is built from 16 residues. Germline V gene data show CDR1 as ENHRY and CDR2 as SYGVKD. V was pared by 0 bases and J by 1 base, with 1 base of the junction left unmatched. CDR3 region: CAISESAGGNTGELFF. In DNA, the CDR3 is TGTGCCATCAGTGAGTCCGCGGGGGGGAACACCGGGGAGCTGTTTTTT.

J is TRBJ2-7 and V is TRBV12-5, with 10 bases aligning to TRBD1. The CDR3 is made up of 16 amino acids. V was pared by 0 bases and J by 2 bases, with 4 bases of the junction left unmatched. Germline V CDR1 and CDR2: LGHNT, FRNRAP. The CDR3 DNA sequence: TGTGCTAGTGGTTTGGTTGGGACAGGGGCCGCCTACGAGCAGTACTTC. This sequence encodes CASGLVGTGAAYEQYF.

The V call is TRBV29-1, the J call TRBJ1-1, with TRBD1 matching over 12 bases. Germline CDR1 SQVTM, CDR2 ANQGSEA. Unmatched junction bases numbered 8, after V lost 6 bases and J lost 3 bases. CDR3 size: 15 residues. The CDR3 bases are TGCAGCGTCGCCGGGACAGGGGGCGGAGACACTGAAGCTTTCTTT. This translates into CSVAGTGGGDTEAFF.

The V and J genes are TRBV7-6 and TRBJ2-2; D remains ambiguous. V was shortened by 5 bases and J by 5 bases, with 12 bases between the two germline ends. The CDR3 length is 14 residues. Germline CDR1 reads SGHVS; CDR2 reads FNYEAQ. This CDR3 reads CASSNTPGTGELFF. CDR3 in DNA: TGTGCCAGCAGCAATACCCCAGGAACCGGGGAGCTGTTTTTT. The full variable domain, completed using reference TRBV7-6 and TRBJ2-2, is GAGVSQSPRYKVTKRGQDVALRCDPISGHVSLYWYRQALGQGPEFLTYFNYEAQQDKSGLPNDRFSAERPEGSISTLTIQRTEQRDSAMYRCASSNTPGTGELFFGEGSRLTVL.

V gene TRBV19 combines with J gene TRBJ1-1; maybe TRBD1 (5 bases). The CDR3 is 18 amino acids. Trimming pared 1 base from V and 1 base from J, leaving 19 bases between. CDR1 is LNHDA, CDR2 SQIVND, per germline (reference sequence). CDR3 loop: CASSIGWQGLRANTEAFF. The CDR3 nucleotides read TGTGCCAGTAGTATAGGTTGGCAGGGTCTTAGGGCGAACACTGAAGCTTTCTTT.

This chain joins TRBV5-1 and TRBJ1-2, with 10 nucleotides matching TRBD1. V trimming: 2 bases; J trimming: 5 bases; junction bases outside the gene matches: 6. CDR3 length: 15 residues. CDR1 and CDR2 (germline): SGHRS, YFSETQ. The CDR3 DNA reads TGCGCCAGCAGCTTTAGGACAGGGGGGGAATATGGCTACACCTTC. It translates to CASSFRTGGEYGYTF.

The V and J genes are TRBV4-1 and TRBJ2-5, with D possibly being TRBD1 (7 bases). CDR3 length: 17 residues. Trimming left V 0 bases short and J 1 base short, with 15 bases between. Germline V lookup: CDR1 MGHRA, CDR2 YSYEKL. CDR3 in DNA: TGCGCCAGCAGCCAAGAAACGGCAGGGGGGCCCCAAGAGACCCAGTACTTC. Its protein is CASSQETAGGPQETQYF.

The rearrangement links TRBV18 to TRBJ1-4; D not certain. Germline-derived CDR1 and CDR2 are KGHSH and LQKENI. The CDR3 runs to 13 residues. The V end lost 1 base, the J end lost 8 bases, and 8 bases lay between the germline ends. In DNA form, the CDR3 reads TGTGCCAGCTCACCACGGGGAGGGGAAAAACTGTTTTTT. Its protein product is CASSPRGGEKLFF.

The chain has TRBV7-9 and TRBJ2-5; 12 bases align to TRBD1. Looked up from germline, CDR1 is SEHNR and CDR2 is FQNEAQ (reference sequence). The CDR3 extends over 18 amino acids. V was clipped by 3 bases and J by 4 bases; unmatched bases: 12. The CDR3 is CASSFPGQGAERGETQYF. For the CDR3, the DNA is TGTGCCAGCAGCTTCCCGGGACAGGGGGCTGAGCGCGGAGAGACCCAGTACTTC.

The rearrangement joins TRBV10-1 to TRBJ2-5; 12 positions agree with TRBD2. Germline CDR1 WNHNN, CDR2 SYGVQD (reference sequence). With V trimmed by 2 bases and J by 5 bases, 6 bases remained unmatched. The length of the CDR3 is 16 residues. This chain's CDR3 is CASSEGLAGLQETQYF. In DNA form, the CDR3 reads TGCGCCAGCAGTGAGGGACTAGCGGGACTTCAGGAGACCCAGTACTTC.

The chain combines TRBV30 with TRBJ1-2; D unclear. CDR1 is GTSNPN, CDR2 SVGIG, per germline (reference sequence). The ends were cut back, 3 bases at V and 11 bases at J, with 22 bases in the middle. The CDR3 has 14 residues. CDR3 coding DNA: TGTGCCTGGAGGCTTGAGGGTCGGGAACTGAGGTACACCTTC. Amino acids: CAWRLEGRELRYTF.

The genes are TRBV6-1 and TRBJ2-5, with a weak D call TRBD2 (7 bases). Trimming cost V 6 bases and J 5 bases, with 16 bases left between them. The CDR3 sequence is 14 residues long. The germline CDR1 and CDR2 sequences are MNHNS and SASEGT. The CDR3 DNA is TGTGCCAGCAGCCAAGTGGGGGGGCGGGAGACCCAGTACTTC. Translated, it gives CASSQVGGRETQYF.

This chain joins TRBV5-1 and TRBJ1-1; D is ambiguous. This CDR3 comprises 15 residues. Germline assignment: CDR1 SGHRS and CDR2 YFSETQ. Trimming cost V 0 bases and J 5 bases, with 14 bases left between them. CDR3 sequence (DNA): TGCGCCAGCAGCTTGGGTCGGGGTAGGACGACTGAAGCTTTCTTT. Translation gives CASSLGRGRTTEAFF.

This chain uses TRBV6-1 with TRBJ1-5, with D possibly matching TRBD1 (5 bases). The CDR3 is 16 residues long. V was pared by 1 base and J by 0 bases, with 10 bases between. Germline V lookup: CDR1 MNHNS, CDR2 SASEGT. The CDR3, as DNA: TGTGCCAGCAGTGAAGGCGCGGGGGTTAGCAATCAGCCCCAGCATTTT. Translating it yields CASSEGAGVSNQPQHF.

This CDR3 is CASSLGDSDQPQHF. CDR3 bases: TGTGCCAGCAGTTTAGGGGACAGTGATCAGCCCCAGCATTTT. This chain links TRBV27 with TRBJ1-5, with 7 positions matching TRBD1. Germline assignment: CDR1 MNHEY and CDR2 SMNVEV (reference sequence). Germline trimming cut 2 bases from V and 5 bases from J; bases unmatched to any gene: 3. This CDR3 contains 14 residues.